These T cell receptor beta chains were read from a single sample in a study of T cell responses to AZD1222 COVID-19 vaccine. The assay was immunoSEQ multiplex PCR, and TCRdb's table has in-frame clones only and misses some. The sample carries more than 100,000 clones, about nine tenths recorded once. The sequences come from peripheral blood, collected on day 0 of AZD1222 vaccination. These TCRs come from an adult in good health. Both conserved end residues are part of each CDR3. A D gene is named only where the DNA matches it firmly. Rows may omit the clone size; those that give it use once, few, many or a size class.

>-|13|TRBV5-1|TRBJ1-2|-
CASRRTINYGYTF
TGCGCCAGCAGGAGGACAATCAACTATGGCTACACCTTC
>once|17|TRBV7-8|TRBJ1-4|-
CASSLGPGGATNEKLFF
TGTGCCAGCAGCTTAGGTCCCGGGGGGGCGACTAATGAAAAACTGTTTTTT
>medium-sized|14|TRBV28|TRBJ1-2|-
CASSPLRGPYGYTF
TGTGCCAGCAGTCCCCTACGGGGCCCTTATGGCTACACCTTC
>-|16|TRBV10-3|TRBJ2-1|TRBD2
CATMTSLPEGNNEQFF
TGTGCCACAATGACTAGCCTCCCCGAGGGGAACAATGAGCAGTTCTTC
>-|15|TRBV6-5|TRBJ2-7|TRBD2
CASRPSGEGSYEQYF
TGTGCCAGCAGACCCAGCGGGGAGGGGTCCTACGAGCAGTACTTC
>-|15|TRBV4-1|TRBJ2-7|-
CASSQEPRAGYEQYF
TGCGCCAGCAGCCAAGAACCCCGCGCAGGGTACGAGCAGTACTTC
>-|15|TRBV2|TRBJ1-1|-
CASSETQLMNTEAFF
TGTGCCAGCAGTGAGACACAGTTAATGAACACTGAAGCTTTCTTT
>medium-sized|14|TRBV9|TRBJ2-7|-
CASSEGANSYEQYF
TGTGCCAGCAGCGAAGGGGCTAACTCCTACGAGCAGTACTTC
>-|15|TRBV5-5|TRBJ1-5|-
CASSLSGGGNQPQHF
TGTGCCAGCAGCTTATCCGGTGGCGGCAATCAGCCCCAGCATTTT
>-|15|TRBV2|TRBJ2-7|-
CASSLEGGGGYEQYF
TGTGCCAGCAGTTTAGAGGGAGGGGGCGGCTACGAGCAGTACTTC
>few|14|TRBV7-9|TRBJ1-2|TRBD1
CASSGDRSSYGYTF
TGTGCCAGCAGCGGGGACAGGTCGTCCTATGGCTACACCTTC
>-|15|TRBV19|TRBJ2-3|-
CASTTHGGLTDTQYF
TGTGCCAGTACTACGCACGGGGGGCTCACAGATACGCAGTATTTT
>-|15|TRBV7-2|TRBJ1-6|TRBD1
CASSWDRGLNSPLHF
TGTGCCAGCAGCTGGGACAGGGGGCTTAATTCACCCCTCCACTTT
>-|16|TRBV25-1|TRBJ2-5|TRBD2
CASSFPSGGEGKTQYF
TGTGCCAGCAGTTTTCCTAGCGGGGGGGAAGGGAAGACCCAGTACTTC
>-|18|TRBV4-1|TRBJ2-3|TRBD2
CASSQEGLAGGSADTQYF
TGCGCCAGCAGCCAAGAAGGGCTAGCGGGAGGTTCGGCAGATACGCAGTATTTT
>few|12|TRBV5-6|TRBJ1-5|-
CASSFAAQPQHF
TGTGCCAGCAGCTTTGCGGCCCAGCCCCAGCATTTT
>-|14|TRBV19|TRBJ2-1|-
CASSASGTYNEQFF
TGTGCCAGTAGTGCCTCCGGGACTTACAATGAGCAGTTCTTC
>-|15|TRBV18|TRBJ2-7|-
CASSPPMRVSHEQYF
TGTGCCAGCTCACCACCGATGAGGGTTTCTCACGAGCAGTACTTC
>-|14|TRBV7-8|TRBJ1-5|TRBD1
CASSQTGLSQPQHF
TGTGCCAGCAGCCAGACAGGGTTGTCTCAGCCCCAGCATTTT
>-|16|TRBV7-2|TRBJ1-5|TRBD1
CASSPPWQGAEQPQHF
TGTGCCAGCAGCCCCCCGTGGCAGGGGGCCGAGCAGCCCCAGCATTTT